This T cell receptor (beta chain) was sequenced in a study of CD8 T cells in Susac syndrome. Germline V gene sequence: CDR1 SGHDN, CDR2 FVKESK. The CDR3 is 17 residues long. Trimming left V 0 bases short and J 0 bases short, with 12 bases between. After extraction with the RNeasy kit, roughly 0.45 to 1 ug of the RNA was reverse transcribed using random hexamers. Amplification of TCR beta CDR3 was carried out by immunoSEQ multiplex PCR, which covered 54 Vbeta and 13 Jbeta segments. Each CDR3 protein gets one entry after TCRdb re-called the immunoSEQ multiplex PCR reads with MiXCR. The data hold some 160,000 distinct CDR3 sequences, with approximately 96% observed a single time.

The chain uses TRBV14 and TRBJ2-1; possible D gene TRBD2, 5 bases. The clonotype comes from a human donor with Susac syndrome. The sample taken for sequencing was CD4+ T cells from PBMCs. CDR3 coding DNA: TGTGCCAGCAGCCAAGATTACGGGAAGGGCTCCTACAATGAGCAGTTCTTC. It is translated as CASSQDYGKGSYNEQFF.